The source of this T cell receptor (beta chain) is a study of blood T cell repertoires in COVID-19. Whole-study context: Some COVID-19 samples were acute and others convalescent; all came from the United States, Italy and Spain.

This CDR3 contains 13 residues. Between the trimmed V and J ends, which lost 0 bases and 4 bases, there was a span of 7 bases. Germline V gene lookup returns CDR1 SGHDT and CDR2 YYEEEE. Original processing notes: Nucleated cell counts were estimated from reference gene primer amplification. Here immunoSEQ multiplex PCR was the method, and the copy in TCRdb shows in-frame clones only, minus some. V, J and clone size reflect that table, while D and trimming were determined from the DNA. This sample yields some 83,000 clones, of which approximately 89% are seen a single time; 2% to 3% belongs to the top ten.

The chain recombines TRBV5-6 with TRBJ1-2; D gene unclear. This sequence was found in a man aged 50 to 59 with acute or convalescent COVID-19. The sample consisted of peripheral blood. CDR3 protein: CASSLASVYGYTF. CDR3 in DNA: TGTGCCAGCAGCTTGGCCTCGGTCTATGGCTACACCTTC.